This T cell receptor (beta chain) was sequenced in a study of cytomegalovirus exposure and HLA in healthy donors (dated 2017 in TCRdb). At the level of the whole study: An earlier analysis of several hundred of the donors reported 250 to 300 Gb of sequence data and 100 million to 140 million unique TCR beta sequences from 150 million to 200 million T cells. Approximately 330 gigabases of sequencing data and roughly 81 million unique TCR sequences made up an early release that covered around 640 HLA-typed donors. Among the roughly 400 genotyped donors, about 83% belonged to the genetic ancestry cluster associated with self-reported Caucasian donors. The study aimed to test whether signatures of past pathogen exposure could be identified by cataloging public T cell receptors. The study used immunosequencing to profile the T cell repertoires of 670 or so subjects and linked those repertoires to cytomegalovirus serostatus. Besides the first cohort of 666 subjects, a separate validation cohort made up of over 95 different subjects was used. The study combined high-throughput TCR immunosequencing, statistical association of individual TCRs with disease status, and machine learning to predict cytomegalovirus infection status. In a later analysis, previously published TCR beta repertoires from roughly 710 donors were re-analyzed and high-resolution HLA genotyping was added so that TCR occurrence patterns could be studied. Rather than using new phenotypic data, the later analysis identified candidate immune exposures from TCR beta sequences and from how often those sequences occurred across donors. An earlier analysis of approximately 580 of the donors used high-throughput TCR beta sequencing to judge whether each TCR beta V gene segment behaved as functional or pseudogenic. Donor age, sex, ethnicity and CMV serostatus were compiled together with the repertoire data. In a later genetic analysis, genome-wide SNP genotypes for 398 of the 666 donors were used, and that subset was treated as a discovery cohort. Every repertoire in the discovery cohort had been generated on one and the same sequencing platform. HLA typing included class I and class II loci at four-digit resolution. Typing coverage varied by locus: roughly 620-630 donors for A, B, C, DRB1 and DQB1; roughly 560 for DQA1; around 570 for DPA1; under 490 for DPB1. Because of strong linkage in the cohort, roughly five DR-DQ haplotypes were treated as single units for association and clustering. On average, 235,054 unique TCR beta nucleotide sequences were sequenced per donor among some 430 genotyped donors of the cohort, with roughly a sixth of those sequences being non-productive. General study outcomes and caveats: A later analysis reported that several top co-occurrence clusters appeared linked to parvovirus B19, influenza, CMV and Epstein-Barr virus. In both the original and validation cohorts, the classifier was reported to diagnose cytomegalovirus status with high specificity and sensitivity. In an earlier analysis of around 500 of the donors, most TCR beta V segments appeared in productive rearrangements about 90% or about 30% of the time, broadly matching IMGT annotations. Linkage disequilibrium might explain the correlated functional status among segregating V segments, but an unknown experimental factor could not be excluded. A later analysis found that most CMV-associated TCR beta chains appeared HLA-restricted, with HLA associations seemingly driven largely by CMV exposure. Strong co-occurrence of HLA alleles, especially DR and DQ, made assigning TCR associations to individual alleles difficult. A further reported finding was that TCR beta sequences accurately predicted the HLA-A and HLA-B alleles for most subjects in the first cohort. Because the 87-base-pair reads could not distinguish some IMGT-functional V segments, including TRBV6-2 and TRBV6-3, those segments were excluded. In the study, approximately 150 TCR beta chains were listed as associated with cytomegalovirus. According to a later analysis, TCR association rates differed among HLA loci, with DRB1 alleles showing the most associated TCRs and HLA-C alleles showing the fewest. Compared with equally common non-associated chains, HLA-associated TCR beta chains in a later analysis were more clonally expanded and had lower generation probabilities. This cohort had only TCR beta chains sequenced, and the lack of alpha or paired-chain data limited which features could be detected. In a later genetic analysis, a missense DCLRE1C variant was associated with V-gene and J-gene trimming of TCR beta chains, and the association was replicated in an independent cohort. The authors suggested that the approach could potentially be extended to other disease states and immunological phenotypes. Across donors, most TCR sequences were observed very rarely, whereas some public TCRs were present in many individuals. Because counts were too low, about 17 rarely observed V segments, including chromosome 9 orphons, were excluded from the earlier analysis of a few hundred of the donors. Because some donors lacked HLA typing at each locus, the association tests relied only on the typed subset. Sequencing depth was assumed to be roughly uniform across donors in the presence/absence analyses, though that assumption may not hold. A later genetic analysis reported fewer N-insertions in productive TCRs among donors in an Asian-associated ancestry cluster than the roughly 690-donor mean. For the cohort, immune exposure information was limited to CMV serostatus. A group of highly shared sequence variants was considered likely to be a technical artifact of the sequencing pipeline. Specific HLA alleles were associated with 15,000 to 20,000 TCR beta sequences at a false discovery rate of 0.05 in a later analysis. In vitro tests confirmed that a few of the cytomegalovirus-associated TCR beta chains recognize cytomegalovirus antigens.

Germline trimming: 1 base from V, 2 bases from J; junction bases outside gene matches: 0. CDR3 length: 14 amino acids, cysteine to phenylalanine. CDR3 DNA is the only sequence kept; it has 42 bases, read in frame from the first base. Looking up the germline V gene (reference sequence) yields CDR1 SGHNT and CDR2 YYREEE. The library was prepared using the immunoSEQ multiplex PCR assay. For the multiplex PCR, a mixture combining 60 forward primers for TCR Vbeta segments and 13 reverse primers for TCR Jbeta segments was used. Amplification of the CDR3 region of rearranged TCR beta genes was performed with a multiplex PCR assay on genomic DNA. The amplified TCR beta libraries were sequenced on the Illumina HiSeq System as 87-base-pair reads. Per the source publication's procedure: In a later analysis, some 80 million unique TCR beta chains were counted across the 650 to 700 repertoires, and approximately 9.9 million of these chains were shared by at least two donors. A nearest-neighbor algorithm error-corrected the raw reads and collapsed the reads into unique sequences, merging closely related sequences to remove PCR and sequencing errors. Alignment of CDR3 sequences to IMGT reference sequences was used to assign V, D and J gene segments. For a sequence to be retained, a match of at least six nucleotides was required to both a V gene segment and a J gene segment. Rearrangements were classified as productive when the CDR3 lacked stop codons and remained in frame with V and J, and all other rearrangements were classified as non-productive. Following IMGT convention, CDR3 was defined as the stretch from the second conserved V-encoded cysteine up to the conserved J-encoded phenylalanine. The earlier analysis of about 530 of the donors excluded any sequence lacking an unambiguous match to a single V gene segment. An earlier analysis of about 600 of the donors called V segments functional above 56.7% productive rearrangements and segregating when the between-donor standard deviation exceeded 5%. A statistical classification framework was developed to diagnose cytomegalovirus status using the catalog of TCR beta chain sequences. In a later analysis, TCR nucleotide sequences were compared against IMGT/GENE-DB human TR gene sequences so that V and J genes could be assigned. A later analysis assigned CDR3 sequences and most-parsimonious VDJ recombination scenarios with the TCRdist pipeline. In a later analysis, every TCR beta chain was defined by the combination of its CDR3 amino acid sequence and its V-gene family, and reads without a unique V-gene family were dropped. A later analysis removed 592 highly shared, low-generation-probability nucleotide sequences to deal with suspected cross-contamination and a sequencing artifact. A later analysis calculated a clonal expansion index for each public chain from normalized within-repertoire ranks of inferred template counts. In a later analysis, generation probabilities were computed with a VDJ recombination model fitted to out-of-frame rearrangements, and the resulting probabilities were checked against IGoR. In a later analysis, TCR-TCR, TCR-HLA and TCR-CMV co-occurrence was scored with hypergeometric tests, and a repertoire-size bias correction was applied to TCR pairs. In a later analysis, false discovery rates were estimated by permuting HLA or CMV assignments 20 times. In a later analysis, co-occurring TCRs were grouped with DBSCAN, and TCRdist sequence similarity was added when clustering was performed within HLA-allele-positive subsets. Repertoires with fewer than 30,000 or more than 120,000 public chains, plus five repertoires with anomalous nucleotide sharing, were excluded from co-occurrence clustering. TCRdb's version of the immuneACCESS table is confined to in-frame rearrangements and falls short of the full clone set. An unresolved V gene accounts for under half of the shortfall where checked; the remainder is of unknown origin. The V and J calls and clone size come from that table; D and trimming were worked out from the DNA. The table for this sample lists approximately 140,000 clones; 60% to 85% of them were counted only once. The biggest ten clones account for around 13% of the sample.

The table lists this clone with a count of one. Its antigen remains undetermined. No base qualities exist here, and no much larger clone lies one base off it. The cohort was made up of 666 healthy bone marrow donors. At the time of sampling, all cohort members were nominally healthy, though unrecorded immune exposures were likely present. The donor was CMV seropositive and was included in the group of some 290 seropositive cohort members. A peripheral blood sample was provided by each donor, and peripheral blood mononuclear cells were used for TCR beta sequencing. Genomic DNA was extracted from the blood cell samples with the Qiagen DNeasy Blood Extraction Kit.

The rearranged chain carries TRBV5-4 and TRBJ1-3; 7 central nucleotides agree with TRBD1. The origin of this receptor is a man in his forties or fifties in good health and CMV-seropositive. Input material: PBMCs. Here is the DNA: TGTGCCAGCAGCTTGACAGGGGCTGGAAACACCATATATTTT. Translated, it reads CASSLTGAGNTIYF.